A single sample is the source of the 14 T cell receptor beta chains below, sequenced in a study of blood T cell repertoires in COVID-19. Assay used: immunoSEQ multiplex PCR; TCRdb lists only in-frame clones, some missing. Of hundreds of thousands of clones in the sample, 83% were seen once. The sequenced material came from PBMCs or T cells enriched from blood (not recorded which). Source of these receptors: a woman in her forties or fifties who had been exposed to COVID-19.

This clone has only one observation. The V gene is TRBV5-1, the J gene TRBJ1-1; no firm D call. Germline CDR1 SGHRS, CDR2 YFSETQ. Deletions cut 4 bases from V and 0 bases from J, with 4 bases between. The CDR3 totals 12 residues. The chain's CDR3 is CASSGLNTEAFF. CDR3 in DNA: TGCGCCAGCAGCGGGCTGAACACTGAAGCTTTCTTT.

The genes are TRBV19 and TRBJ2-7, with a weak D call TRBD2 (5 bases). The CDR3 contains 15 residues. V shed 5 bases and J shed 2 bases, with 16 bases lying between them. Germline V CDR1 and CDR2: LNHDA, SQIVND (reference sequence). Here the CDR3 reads CASSPPGSGPYEQYF. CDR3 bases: TGTGCCAGTAGTCCACCGGGGTCTGGGCCCTACGAGCAGTACTTC.

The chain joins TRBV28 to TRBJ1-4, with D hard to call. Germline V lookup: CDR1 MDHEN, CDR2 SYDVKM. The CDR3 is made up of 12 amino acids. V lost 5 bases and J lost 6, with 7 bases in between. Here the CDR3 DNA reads TGTGCCAGCAGTGGTCGGTATGAAAAACTGTTTTTT. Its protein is CASSGRYEKLFF.

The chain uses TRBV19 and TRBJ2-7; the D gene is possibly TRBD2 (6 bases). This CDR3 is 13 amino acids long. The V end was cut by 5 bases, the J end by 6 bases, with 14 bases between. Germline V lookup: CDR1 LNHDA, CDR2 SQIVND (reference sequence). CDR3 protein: CASSALSGGEQYF. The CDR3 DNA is TGTGCCAGTAGTGCCCTATCCGGGGGCGAGCAGTACTTC.

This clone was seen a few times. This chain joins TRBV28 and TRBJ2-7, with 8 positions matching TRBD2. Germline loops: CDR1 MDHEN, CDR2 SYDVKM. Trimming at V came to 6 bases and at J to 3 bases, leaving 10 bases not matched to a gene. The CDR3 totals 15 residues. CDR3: CASRGQVAGLYEQYF. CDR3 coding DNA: TGTGCCAGCAGGGGACAAGTAGCGGGGCTCTACGAGCAGTACTTC.

CDR3 region: CASSHPTYNYGYTF. In DNA, the CDR3 is TGTGCCAGCAGTCATCCCACCTATAACTATGGCTACACCTTC. This chain uses TRBV5-4 with TRBJ1-2; D ambiguous. The CDR3 covers 14 residues. V shed 5 bases and J shed 1 base, with 12 bases lying between them. Germline V CDR1 and CDR2: SGHNT, YYREEE (reference sequence).

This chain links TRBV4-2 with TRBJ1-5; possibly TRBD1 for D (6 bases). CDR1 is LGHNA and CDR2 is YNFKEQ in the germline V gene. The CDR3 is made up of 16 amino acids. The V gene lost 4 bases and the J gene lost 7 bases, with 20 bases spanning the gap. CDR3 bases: TGTGCCAGCAGCCGGACATCCGGGACACGAGACCAGCCCCAGCATTTT. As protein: CASSRTSGTRDQPQHF.

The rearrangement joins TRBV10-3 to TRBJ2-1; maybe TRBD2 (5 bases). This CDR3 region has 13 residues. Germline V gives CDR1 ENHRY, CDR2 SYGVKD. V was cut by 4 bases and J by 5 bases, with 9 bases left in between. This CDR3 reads CAISVHGNNEQFF. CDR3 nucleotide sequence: TGTGCCATCAGTGTTCACGGGAACAATGAGCAGTTCTTC.

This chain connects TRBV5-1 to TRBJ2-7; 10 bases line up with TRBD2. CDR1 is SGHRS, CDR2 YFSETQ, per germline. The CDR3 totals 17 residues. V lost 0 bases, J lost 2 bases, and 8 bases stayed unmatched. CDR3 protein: CASSLGLAGGPPYEQYF. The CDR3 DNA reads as TGCGCCAGCAGCTTGGGGTTAGCGGGGGGTCCACCCTACGAGCAGTACTTC.

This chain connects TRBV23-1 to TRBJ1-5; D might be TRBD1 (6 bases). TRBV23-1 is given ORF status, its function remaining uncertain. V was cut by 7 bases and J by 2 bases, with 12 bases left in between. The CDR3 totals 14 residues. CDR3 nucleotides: TGCGCCAGCAAACAGGGTACGCGCAATCAGCCCCAGCATTTT. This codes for CASKQGTRNQPQHF.

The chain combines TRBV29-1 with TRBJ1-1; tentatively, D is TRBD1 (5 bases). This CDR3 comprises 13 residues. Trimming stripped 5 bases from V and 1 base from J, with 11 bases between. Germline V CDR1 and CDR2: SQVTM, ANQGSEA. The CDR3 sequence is CSVSVDRNTEAFF. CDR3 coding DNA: TGCAGCGTTTCCGTCGACAGGAACACTGAAGCTTTCTTT.

The CDR3 loop reads CASTLQGTNTGELFF. CDR3 bases: TGTGCCAGCACATTACAGGGGACGAACACCGGGGAGCTGTTTTTT. The chain employs TRBV5-5 and TRBJ2-2; TRBD1 agrees at 7 bases. V trimming: 6 bases; J trimming: 0 bases; junction bases outside the gene matches: 5. Germline loops: CDR1 SGHKS, CDR2 YYEKEE (reference sequence). This CDR3 contains 15 residues.

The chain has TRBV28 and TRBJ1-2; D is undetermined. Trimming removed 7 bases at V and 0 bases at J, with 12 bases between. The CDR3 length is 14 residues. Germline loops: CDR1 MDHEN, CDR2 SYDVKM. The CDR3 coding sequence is TGTGCCAGCACCCTGGAGGATACTAACTATGGCTACACCTTC. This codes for CASTLEDTNYGYTF.

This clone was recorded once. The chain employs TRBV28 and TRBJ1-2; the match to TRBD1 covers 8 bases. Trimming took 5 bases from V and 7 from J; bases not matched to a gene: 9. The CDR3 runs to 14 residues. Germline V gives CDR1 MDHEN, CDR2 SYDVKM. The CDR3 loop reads CASSLVDRGGGYTF. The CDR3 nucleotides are TGTGCCAGCAGTCTAGTAGACAGGGGCGGTGGCTACACCTTC.